The 21 T cell receptor beta chains listed next were all sequenced from one sample in a study of blood T cell repertoires in COVID-19. Libraries were prepared by immunoSEQ multiplex PCR; TCRdb keeps only in-frame clonotypes and omits some of them. The data hold some 270,000 clones, with around nine tenths observed a single time. The sample consisted of PBMCs or T cells enriched from blood (not recorded which). These receptors came from a woman aged 40-49 years who had recovered from COVID-19.

Note on this clone: One junction end does not reproduce the germline sequence, and a read error may be involved. V gene TRBV15 combines with J gene TRBJ2-3; D perhaps matches TRBD2 (6 bases). This CDR3 is built from 14 residues. Germline assignment: CDR1 LNHNV and CDR2 YYDKDF (reference sequence). The CDR3 nucleotides are TGTGCAACCACTACGGGGAGGAGCACAGATACGCAGTATTTT. Translation: CATTTGRSTDTQYF.

This chain links TRBV5-1 with TRBJ1-1, with D maybe TRBD1 (5 bases). V lost 0 bases to trimming and J lost 1 base, with 7 bases between them. CDR3 length: 14 residues. From germline, CDR1 is SGHRS and CDR2 YFSETQ. In DNA, the CDR3 is TGCGCCAGCAGCTTGGGGACATCGAACACTGAAGCTTTCTTT. Translated, it gives CASSLGTSNTEAFF.

The rearrangement links TRBV4-2 to TRBJ2-1; 12 bases map to TRBD2. Germline V CDR1 and CDR2: LGHNA, YNFKEQ. The CDR3 consists of 17 residues. V gave up 3 bases and J gave up 6 bases; unmatched junction bases: 9. CDR3 loop: CASSQGILAGGPNEQFF. For the CDR3, the DNA is TGTGCCAGCAGCCAGGGTATTCTAGCGGGAGGGCCCAATGAGCAGTTCTTC.

The rearrangement joins TRBV6-1 to TRBJ1-2; 11 bases align to TRBD1. The junction had 13 bases not matched to a gene; V was cut back by 3 bases and J by 10 bases. Germline V gene sequence: CDR1 MNHNS, CDR2 SASEGT. The CDR3 contains 16 residues. CDR3 sequence: CASSDSLPGQGGDYTF. The CDR3 DNA reads as TGTGCCAGCAGTGACAGCCTCCCGGGACAGGGGGGGGACTACACCTTC.

The chain couples TRBV6-5 to TRBJ1-1; possible D gene TRBD1, 6 bases. CDR1 and CDR2 (germline): MNHEY, SVGAGI. The V gene lost 6 bases and the J gene lost 1 base, with 15 bases spanning the gap. This CDR3 spans 15 amino acids. In DNA form, the CDR3 reads TGTGCCAGCAGGCTAAAAAGGACAGCGAACACTGAAGCTTTCTTT. This sequence encodes CASRLKRTANTEAFF.

V is TRBV2 and J is TRBJ1-2; 8 nucleotides match TRBD1. J gave up 8 bases and V 5 bases, and 7 bases lay outside the gene matches. Germline-derived CDR1 and CDR2 are SNHLY and FYNNEI. This CDR3 is built from 13 residues. The CDR3 nucleotides read TGTGCCAGCAGTTACAGGGGGGCGGAAGGCTACACCTTC. Its translation is CASSYRGAEGYTF.

The CDR3 sequence is CASRPTAAGYGYTF. The CDR3 nucleotides are TGTGCCAGCAGGCCAACAGCCGCAGGGTATGGCTACACCTTC. The V call is TRBV7-2, the J call TRBJ1-2; possibly TRBD1 for D (5 bases). CDR1 and CDR2 from the germline V gene are SGHTA and FQGNSA. The V end was cut by 6 bases, the J end by 5 bases, with 16 bases between. The CDR3 runs 14 residues.

The chain couples TRBV6-5 to TRBJ1-2; possibly TRBD1 for D (6 bases). This CDR3 is 15 amino acids long. Trimming shortened V by 0 bases and J by 8 bases, and 16 bases separated the two germline ends. Germline CDR1 reads MNHEY; CDR2 reads SVGAGI. The CDR3 DNA reads TGTGCCAGCAGTTACTCCGGGACATCCAGAGTAGGCTACACCTTC. This codes for CASSYSGTSRVGYTF.

This chain joins TRBV6-6 and TRBJ1-5; no clear D gene. Trimming pared 8 bases from V and 6 bases from J, leaving 20 bases between. Germline CDR1 is MNHNY and CDR2 is SVGAGI (reference sequence). This CDR3 contains 15 residues. CDR3 region: CASLMSGGLGQPQHF. For the CDR3, the DNA is TGTGCCAGCCTAATGTCGGGAGGTTTGGGTCAGCCCCAGCATTTT.

V gene TRBV3-1 (or the pseudogene TRBV3-2) combines with J gene TRBJ1-4, with 7 bases that match TRBD1. The CDR3 loop spans 15 amino acids. CDR1 LGHDT and CDR2 YNNKEL come from the germline V gene (reference sequence). V lost 5 bases, J lost 7 bases, and 10 bases stayed unmatched. The CDR3 is CASSARQGWGEKLFF. The CDR3 DNA is TGTGCCAGCAGCGCCCGACAGGGTTGGGGTGAAAAACTGTTTTTT.

The chain employs TRBV12-3 or TRBV12-4 and TRBJ2-5, with D unclear. The CDR3 has 13 residues. V was clipped by 6 bases and J by 3 bases, with 11 bases between them. The CDR3 DNA is TGTGCCAGCAGCCTTTCCCCTGAAGAGACCCAGTACTTC. Translated, it gives CASSLSPEETQYF.

The rearrangement links TRBV28 to TRBJ2-7; 9 bases are shared with TRBD2. J lost 5 bases, V lost 1 base, and 9 bases had no gene match. The CDR3 length is 16 residues. Germline lookup yields CDR1 MDHEN and CDR2 SYDVKM. CDR3 coding DNA: TGTGCCAGCAGTTTATCCTTTAGCGGGAGTCTCAACGAGCAGTACTTC. Protein: CASSLSFSGSLNEQYF.

The rearrangement links TRBV7-3 to TRBJ1-2; TRBD1 matches 10 bases. Germline CDR1 reads SGHTA; CDR2 reads FQGTGA. This CDR3 is 13 amino acids long. J gave up 6 bases and V 3 bases, and 1 base lay outside the gene matches. For the CDR3, the DNA is TGTGCCAGCAGCTTCGGGACAGGGGATGGCTACACCTTC. Its protein product is CASSFGTGDGYTF.

V and J are TRBV11-2 and TRBJ2-7; 8 nucleotides match TRBD2. Per germline, CDR1 SGHAT and CDR2 FQNNGV. V was clipped by 7 bases and J by 8 bases; unmatched bases: 16. The CDR3 extends over 15 amino acids. CDR3 DNA: TGTGCCAGCACAGATCTCGCGGGGGGAATAAGTAAGCAGTACTTC. It encodes CASTDLAGGISKQYF.

J is TRBJ2-7 and V is TRBV5-1, with TRBD2 as a possible D gene (6 bases). Germline V CDR1 and CDR2: SGHRS, YFSETQ. The CDR3 is 15 residues long. V lost 0 bases, J lost 3 bases, and 13 bases lay in between. The chain's CDR3 is CASSLELAPDYEQYF. The CDR3, as DNA: TGCGCCAGCAGCTTGGAACTAGCTCCGGACTACGAGCAGTACTTC.

The chain links TRBV7-2 to TRBJ1-4, with D possibly being TRBD1 (5 bases). The CDR3 covers 15 residues. Looked up from germline, CDR1 is SGHTA and CDR2 is FQGNSA. Trimming left V 4 bases short and J 3 bases short, with 12 bases between. CDR3 loop: CASSSQGFPNEKLFF. In DNA, the CDR3 is TGTGCCAGCAGCTCCCAGGGTTTTCCTAATGAAAAACTGTTTTTT.

This chain joins TRBV6-5 and TRBJ1-2; D is perhaps TRBD1 (6 bases). CDR3 size: 13 residues. Germline V gene sequence: CDR1 MNHEY, CDR2 SVGAGI. Trimming stripped 9 bases from V and 1 base from J, with 12 bases between. The CDR3 region is CASRDKINYGYTF. The CDR3 region has the DNA TGTGCCAGTCGGGACAAGATTAACTATGGCTACACCTTC.

This chain links TRBV30 with TRBJ1-5, with TRBD1 matching 10 bases. J lost 0 bases, V lost 2 bases, and 10 bases had no gene match. Germline V CDR1 and CDR2: GTSNPN, SVGIG (reference sequence). CDR3 length: 18 residues. CDR3 sequence (DNA): TGTGCCTGGAGTCCTGACAGGGGGCCGGGAGATAGCAATCAGCCCCAGCATTTT. It specifies CAWSPDRGPGDSNQPQHF.

The chain recombines TRBV30 with TRBJ1-1, with D tentatively TRBD1 (6 bases). Trimming removed 0 bases from V and 1 base from J, with 9 bases in between. This CDR3 contains 14 residues. Germline V gives CDR1 GTSNPN, CDR2 SVGIG (reference sequence). Here the CDR3 DNA reads TGTGCCTGGAGTGTAGACAGGAAGAACACTGAAGCTTTCTTT. It is translated as CAWSVDRKNTEAFF.

This clone was seen a single time. The chain employs TRBV14 and TRBJ2-5; no clear D. The CDR3 totals 13 residues. Trimming took off 2 bases at V and 5 bases at J, with 9 bases between the two ends. Per the germline V gene, CDR1 is SGHDN and CDR2 is FVKESK. CDR3 loop: CASSQSQFETQYF. The DNA of the CDR3 is TGTGCCAGCAGCCAAAGTCAGTTCGAGACCCAGTACTTC.

J is TRBJ1-5 and V is TRBV7-2, with TRBD1 identical over 9 bases. The CDR3 extends over 15 amino acids. Germline V gives CDR1 SGHTA, CDR2 FQGNSA. V was pared by 1 base and J by 4 bases, with 2 bases of the junction left unmatched. CDR3 coding DNA: TGTGCCAGCAGCTTAGACAGGGGGCTGAATCAGCCCCAGCATTTT. It is translated as CASSLDRGLNQPQHF.